The 12 T cell receptor beta chains given below trace back to one sample, sequenced in a study of blood T cell repertoires in COVID-19. TCRdb keeps only in-frame clones here, not all; method: immunoSEQ multiplex PCR. The top ten hold around 2.3% of the sample, which has 110,000 or so clones, 70% to 85% seen once. The sample consisted of peripheral blood. The receptor set was obtained from a man between 45 and 60 years old with acute or convalescent COVID-19.

This chain connects TRBV19 to TRBJ1-4, with 9 bases identical to TRBD1. With 5 bases clipped from V and 4 bases from J, the junction kept 5 bases outside the gene matches. There are 15 residues in the CDR3. CDR1 and CDR2 (germline): LNHDA, SQIVND (reference sequence). The CDR3 DNA is TGTGCCAGTAGTCCGCGGACAGGGGTTAATGAAAAACTGTTTTTT. This gives the protein CASSPRTGVNEKLFF. The whole variable domain, remainder taken from reference TRBV19 and TRBJ1-4, is DGGITQSPKYLFRKEGQNVTLSCEQNLNHDAMYWYRQDPGQGLRLIYYSQIVNDFQKGDIAEGYSVSREKKESFPLTVTSAQKNPTAFYLCASSPRTGVNEKLFFGSGTQLSVL.

A few counts support this clone. The gene calls are TRBV6-5 and TRBJ2-3, with D maybe TRBD2 (6 bases). V shed 6 bases and J shed 3 bases, with 13 bases lying between them. This CDR3 spans 14 amino acids. CDR1 and CDR2 (germline): MNHEY, SVGAGI. CDR3 amino acids: CASREGSGTDTQYF. CDR3 DNA: TGTGCCAGCAGGGAGGGGTCGGGGACAGATACGCAGTATTTT.

The chain employs TRBV18 and TRBJ2-7; 10 nucleotides align to TRBD1. The CDR3 is made up of 13 amino acids. Germline CDR1 is KGHSH and CDR2 is LQKENI. J gave up 7 bases and V 3 bases, and 3 bases lay outside the gene matches. CDR3 DNA: TGTGCCAGCTCACCCGGACAGGGGGGGGAGCAGTACTTC. Protein: CASSPGQGGEQYF.

As for this clone: The sample has other DNA sequences that encode this CDR3 too. The J gene is TRBJ2-2, the V gene TRBV30, with D perhaps matching TRBD2 (7 bases). Deletions cut 5 bases from V and 7 bases from J, with 17 bases between. Per the germline V gene, CDR1 is GTSNPN and CDR2 is SVGIG (reference sequence). This CDR3 contains 14 residues. The CDR3 DNA is TGTGCCTGGCGGTTGGGGGGGCGAGGCGGGGAGCTGTTTTTT. The encoded protein is CAWRLGGRGGELFF.

V is TRBV6-6 and J is TRBJ1-4; TRBD1 agrees at 7 bases. The trim removed 0 bases at V and 7 bases at J, leaving 5 bases unmatched. Germline V gene sequence: CDR1 MNHNY, CDR2 SVGAGI (reference sequence). The CDR3 totals 15 residues. This CDR3 reads CASSYSNRGGEKLFF. In DNA form, the CDR3 reads TGTGCCAGCAGTTACTCGAACAGGGGAGGTGAAAAACTGTTTTTT.

V and J are TRBV5-6 and TRBJ1-1, with a possible D match to TRBD1 (5 bases). Between the trimmed V and J ends, which lost 2 bases and 7 bases, there was a span of 9 bases. In germline, CDR1 is SGHDT, CDR2 YYEEEE. This CDR3 is built from 12 residues. The CDR3 nucleotides are TGTGCCAGCAGCTTTTCCGGGGGTGAAGCTTTCTTT. Its protein is CASSFSGGEAFF.

The rearrangement links TRBV4-1 to TRBJ2-1, with D hard to call. Looked up from germline, CDR1 is MGHRA and CDR2 is YSYEKL. Trimming pared 1 base from V and 5 bases from J, leaving 15 bases between. There are 16 residues in the CDR3. The CDR3 DNA reads TGCGCCAGCAGCCAAGTCCCCCTTGTAATAGACAATGAGCAGTTCTTC. This encodes CASSQVPLVIDNEQFF.

The chain combines TRBV5-1 with TRBJ2-5; 9 nucleotides match TRBD1. Unmatched junction bases numbered 8, after V lost 4 bases and J lost 1 base. The CDR3 consists of 16 residues. The germline V gene encodes CDR1 SGHRS and CDR2 YFSETQ. CDR3 amino acids: CASSLTGTGSQETQYF. The CDR3 DNA reads as TGCGCCAGCAGCCTCACCGGGACAGGGAGCCAAGAGACCCAGTACTTC.

V is TRBV19 and J is TRBJ2-1; D remains unclear. This CDR3 is 11 amino acids long. The germline V and J ends were trimmed by 3 bases and 8 bases, with 5 bases remaining between them. CDR1 is LNHDA and CDR2 is SQIVND in the germline V gene (reference sequence). The CDR3 DNA is TGTGCCAGTAGTATTAGTGATGAGCAGTTCTTC. This gives the protein CASSISDEQFF.

In DNA, the CDR3 is TGTGCCAGCAGTTTCGGACAGGGGAGAGGGACTGAAGCTTTCTTT. It encodes CASSFGQGRGTEAFF. The J gene is TRBJ1-1, the V gene TRBV27, with 9 bases lining up with TRBD1. CDR3 length: 15 amino acids. The junction had 7 bases not matched to a gene; V was cut back by 3 bases and J by 5 bases. Germline V gene data show CDR1 as MNHEY and CDR2 as SMNVEV (reference sequence).

This chain joins TRBV20-1 and TRBJ1-4, with D possibly TRBD1 on 5 matching bases. This CDR3 spans 13 amino acids. Deletions cut 3 bases from V and 4 bases from J, with 9 bases between. Germline values: CDR1 DFQATT, CDR2 SNEGSKA (reference sequence). CDR3 sequence reads: CSASDGHNEKLFF. As DNA, the CDR3 is TGCAGTGCTAGTGACGGACATAATGAAAAACTGTTTTTT.

The chain carries TRBV3-1 (or the pseudogene TRBV3-2) and TRBJ2-7; the D gene is possibly TRBD2 (6 bases). Trimming took 4 bases from V and 5 from J, leaving 21 bases between them. CDR1 LGHDT and CDR2 YNNKEL come from the germline V gene (reference sequence). The CDR3 has 16 residues. This chain's CDR3 is CASSPMVFGSAHEQYF. For the CDR3, the DNA is TGTGCCAGCAGCCCGATGGTTTTCGGGAGTGCCCACGAGCAGTACTTC.